These 29 T cell receptor beta chains share one sample of origin, sequenced in a study of cytomegalovirus exposure and HLA in healthy donors. The PCR was carried out with 60 Vbeta primers and 13 Jbeta primers. Using immunoSEQ multiplex PCR, the repertoire was profiled, and TCRdb retains in-frame clones only, with some absent. The sample shows about 200,000 clones, 60% to 85% of them seen only once. Sequencing was carried out using PBMCs. The receptors originated from a man aged 35-49 years in good health and CMV-seronegative.

The chain uses TRBV7-2 and TRBJ1-1, with D hard to call. The germline V gene encodes CDR1 SGHTA and CDR2 FQGNSA. CDR3 length: 13 residues. Trimming removed 7 bases at V and 7 bases at J, with 16 bases between. In DNA, the CDR3 is TGTGCCAGCAATCCTACGGGGTATGATGAAGCTTTCTTT. This codes for CASNPTGYDEAFF.

The chain carries TRBV7-9 and TRBJ2-7; a possible D gene is TRBD2 (6 bases). CDR1 and CDR2 from the germline V gene are SEHNR and FQNEAQ (reference sequence). Between the trimmed V and J ends, which lost 4 bases and 5 bases, there was a span of 15 bases. The CDR3 sequence is 14 residues long. The CDR3 bases are TGTGCCAGCAGCTACGCTGGGGGGAGCAACGAGCAGTACTTC. Protein: CASSYAGGSNEQYF. The full variable domain, completed using reference TRBV7-9 and TRBJ2-7, is DTGVSQNPRHKITKRGQNVTFRCDPISEHNRLYWYRQTLGQGPEFLTYFQNEAQLEKSRLLSDRFSAERPKGSFSTLEIQRTEQGDSAMYLCASSYAGGSNEQYFGPGTRLTVT.

The genes are TRBV5-5 and TRBJ1-4; 8 bases map to TRBD1. The V and J ends lost 3 bases and 2 bases, in that order; junction bases with no gene match: 3. Germline CDR1 is SGHKS and CDR2 is YYEKEE (reference sequence). This CDR3 region has 15 residues. CDR3 amino acids: CASSSQGATNEKLFF. CDR3 coding DNA: TGTGCCAGCAGCTCCCAGGGGGCTACTAATGAAAAACTGTTTTTT.

This clone was detected only once. The chain joins TRBV7-3 to TRBJ2-3; 13 bases line up with TRBD2. The CDR3 is made up of 16 amino acids. Germline lookup yields CDR1 SGHTA and CDR2 FQGTGA. V shed 5 bases, J shed 3 bases, and the junction held 5 bases outside the gene matches. DNA of the CDR3: TGTGCCAGCAGCGCTGGACTAGCGGGGGTGACAGATACGCAGTATTTT. It is translated as CASSAGLAGVTDTQYF.

The chain employs TRBV7-9 and TRBJ1-5; TRBD1 matches 9 bases. In germline, CDR1 is SEHNR, CDR2 FQNEAQ (reference sequence). Losses at the gene ends were 1 base for V and 6 bases for J; bases not matched to a gene: 4. The CDR3 has 15 amino acids. The CDR3 protein is CASSLGTGESQPQHF. The CDR3 bases are TGTGCCAGCAGCTTAGGGACAGGGGAGAGTCAGCCCCAGCATTTT.

This clone was counted only a few times. V usage is TRBV18 and J usage is TRBJ2-2, with 11 bases fitting TRBD1. The CDR3 totals 16 residues. CDR1 KGHSH and CDR2 LQKENI come from the germline V gene. V shed 6 bases, J shed 1 base, and the junction held 4 bases outside the gene matches. For the CDR3, the DNA is TGTGCCAGCTCCCCGGACAGGGGGCTGAACACCGGGGAGCTGTTTTTT. Its translation is CASSPDRGLNTGELFF.

This chain links TRBV5-6 with TRBJ1-4, with D perhaps matching TRBD1 (5 bases). Germline V gives CDR1 SGHDT, CDR2 YYEEEE. The CDR3 sequence is 13 residues long. Trimming left V 4 bases short and J 7 bases short, with 11 bases between. CDR3 residues: CASSIGTGEKLFF. The CDR3 bases are TGTGCCAGCAGCATAGGGACTGGTGAAAAACTGTTTTTT.

The V call is TRBV27, the J call TRBJ1-6; possible D gene TRBD1, 5 bases. Trimming stripped 6 bases from V and 4 bases from J, with 10 bases between. CDR3 length: 14 amino acids. CDR1 and CDR2 (germline): MNHEY, SMNVEV (reference sequence). CDR3 in amino acids: CASRGDSYNSPLHF. CDR3 DNA sequence: TGTGCCAGCAGAGGTGACAGTTATAATTCACCCCTCCACTTT.

The chain employs TRBV7-2 and TRBJ2-5; TRBD2 aligns across 16 bases. This CDR3 has 16 amino acids. The J segment lost 6 bases and the V segment lost 4 bases, leaving 5 bases of the junction unmatched. Looked up from germline, CDR1 is SGHTA and CDR2 is FQGNSA. CDR3 coding DNA: TGTGCCAGCAGCTCGGGACTAGCGGGGGGGCGGAAGACCCAGTACTTC. It yields the protein CASSSGLAGGRKTQYF.

The V call is TRBV6-6, the J call TRBJ2-7; 9 bases align to TRBD2. Trimming removed 6 bases from V and 5 bases from J; junction bases left unmatched: 5. The CDR3 length is 13 residues. From germline, CDR1 is MNHNY and CDR2 SVGAGI (reference sequence). DNA for the CDR3: TGTGCCAGCAGGCGGGAGGGCCGCAACGAGCAGTACTTC. As protein: CASRREGRNEQYF.

This chain links TRBV9 with TRBJ1-2; TRBD1 matches at 9 bases. J lost 4 bases, V lost 4 bases, and 2 bases had no gene match. The CDR3 has 13 residues. CDR1 is SGDLS, CDR2 YYNGEE, per germline. The CDR3 DNA sequence: TGTGCCAGCAGCCCACAGGGGGCCTATGGCTACACCTTC. Protein sequence: CASSPQGAYGYTF.

The chain employs TRBV4-1 and TRBJ1-5; no firm D call. The CDR3 is made up of 15 amino acids. V lost 4 bases, J lost 0 bases, and 10 bases lay in between. CDR1 is MGHRA and CDR2 is YSYEKL in the germline V gene. The CDR3 region is CASSPNRGSNQPQHF. In nucleotides, the CDR3 is TGCGCCAGCAGCCCTAATCGAGGTAGCAATCAGCCCCAGCATTTT.

This chain links TRBV7-2 with TRBJ2-7; D remains ambiguous. The length of the CDR3 is 12 residues. Between the trimmed V and J ends, which lost 1 base and 9 bases, there was a span of 10 bases. Looked up from germline, CDR1 is SGHTA and CDR2 is FQGNSA. The CDR3 bases are TGTGCCAGCAGCTTAGTCTCTAGACGGCAGTACTTC. Translating it yields CASSLVSRRQYF.

The V gene is TRBV27, the J gene TRBJ2-2; 11 nucleotides match TRBD1. The V and J ends lost 5 bases and 3 bases, in that order; junction bases with no gene match: 11. There are 18 residues in the CDR3. CDR1 is MNHEY, CDR2 SMNVEV, per germline (reference sequence). For the CDR3, the DNA is TGTGCCAGCAGTCCTTTCACGGACAGGGGGCGATACACCGGGGAGCTGTTTTTT. It codes for CASSPFTDRGRYTGELFF.

The chain has TRBV7-2 and TRBJ1-5; D perhaps matches TRBD1 (5 bases). CDR3 length: 13 amino acids. Trimming shortened V by 4 bases and J by 9 bases, and 13 bases separated the two germline ends. In germline, CDR1 is SGHTA, CDR2 FQGNSA. As DNA, the CDR3 is TGTGCCAGCAGCTGGGGGGTGGGAAGGCCCCAGCATTTT. This encodes CASSWGVGRPQHF.

Here the CDR3 DNA reads TGTGCCAGTTTATCCGGGACAGGAGAGACCCAGTACTTC. Translating it yields CASLSGTGETQYF. The V call is TRBV2, the J call TRBJ2-5, with 8 bases matching TRBD1. Germline-derived CDR1 and CDR2 are SNHLY and FYNNEI. V trimming: 9 bases; J trimming: 4 bases; junction bases outside the gene matches: 7. The CDR3 has 13 residues.

In this sample, this clone turned up a few times. The chain couples TRBV9 to TRBJ1-1; D unresolved. Trimming pared 5 bases from V and 8 bases from J, leaving 16 bases between. CDR1 SGDLS and CDR2 YYNGEE come from the germline V gene. The length of the CDR3 is 13 residues. The chain's CDR3 is CASSLGRTGEAFF. As DNA, the CDR3 is TGTGCCAGCAGTTTGGGCCGCACGGGGGAAGCTTTCTTT.

The chain joins TRBV7-3 to TRBJ1-1; 7 nucleotides line up with TRBD1. The V gene's germline CDR1 is SGHTA and CDR2 FQGTGA. The CDR3 has 16 amino acids. Trimming removed 0 bases from V and 0 bases from J; junction bases left unmatched: 4. The DNA of the CDR3 is TGTGCCAGCAGCTTAACTGGAGGGGGCATGAACACTGAAGCTTTCTTT. As protein: CASSLTGGGMNTEAFF.

The chain joins TRBV30 to TRBJ2-7, with D maybe TRBD2 (6 bases). Per the germline V gene, CDR1 is GTSNPN and CDR2 is SVGIG (reference sequence). The CDR3 sequence is 11 residues long. Trimming took 4 bases from V and 7 from J, leaving 11 bases between them. CDR3 sequence reads: CAWTRAGEQYF. The CDR3 nucleotides read TGTGCCTGGACTAGGGCGGGGGAGCAGTACTTC.

A single count supports this clone. This chain joins TRBV4-1 and TRBJ1-6, with 7 bases matching TRBD1. The CDR3 runs 15 residues. The J segment lost 5 bases and the V segment lost 2 bases, leaving 3 bases of the junction unmatched. The V gene's germline CDR1 is MGHRA and CDR2 YSYEKL. CDR3 protein: CASSQQGQNNSPLHF. CDR3 bases: TGCGCCAGCAGCCAACAGGGACAGAATAATTCACCCCTCCACTTT.

The gene calls are TRBV28 and TRBJ1-1, with D unclear. The CDR3 covers 14 residues. Germline lookup yields CDR1 MDHEN and CDR2 SYDVKM. V dropped 1 base and J dropped 0 bases, with 6 bases sitting between them. The CDR3 coding sequence is TGTGCCAGCAGTTTATATCGGGTGAACACTGAAGCTTTCTTT. The encoded protein is CASSLYRVNTEAFF.

This clone was counted once. V and J are TRBV10-3 and TRBJ2-2; TRBD2 matches 7 bases. J was trimmed by 5 bases and V by 9 bases; bases with no gene match: 12. From germline, CDR1 is ENHRY and CDR2 SYGVKD. The CDR3 is 15 amino acids. The CDR3 DNA follows: TGTGCCATTTTTCCGGGAGGCGAGAGGACCGGGGAGCTGTTTTTT. It is translated as CAIFPGGERTGELFF.

The V and J genes are TRBV9 and TRBJ2-5; D possibly corresponds to TRBD2 (6 bases). This CDR3 has 14 residues. Trimming removed 7 bases from V and 4 bases from J, with 17 bases in between. The germline CDR1 and CDR2 sequences are SGDLS and YYNGEE. CDR3 DNA: TGTGCCAGCCCACTATTCGGGGGTGGAGAGACCCAGTACTTC. This translates into CASPLFGGGETQYF.

The chain combines TRBV18 with TRBJ1-1; 12 bases are shared with TRBD1. This CDR3 region has 16 residues. J gave up 7 bases and V 2 bases, and 8 bases lay outside the gene matches. The germline CDR1 and CDR2 sequences are KGHSH and LQKENI. CDR3 sequence reads: CASSPKGQGAQGEAFF. The CDR3 nucleotides read TGTGCCAGCTCACCAAAGGGACAGGGGGCGCAAGGTGAAGCTTTCTTT.

This chain joins TRBV5-6 and TRBJ2-3, with D uncertain. Per the germline V gene, CDR1 is SGHDT and CDR2 is YYEEEE. V lost 4 bases and J lost 3, with 9 bases in between. This CDR3 has 13 residues. DNA for the CDR3: TGTGCCAGCAGCCCTAGACCGACAGATACGCAGTATTTT. This sequence encodes CASSPRPTDTQYF.

This clone was seen a handful of times. The CDR3 DNA sequence: TGCGCCAGCAGGAACAGTTACGGCTCCTATAATTCACCCCTCCACTTT. Its protein is CASRNSYGSYNSPLHF. The chain combines TRBV10-2 with TRBJ1-6; D not resolved. V dropped 6 bases and J dropped 0 bases, with 12 bases sitting between them. Germline CDR1 is WSHSY and CDR2 is SAAADI. The CDR3 runs 16 residues.

The rearrangement uses TRBV6-5 and TRBJ2-1; 8 positions match TRBD2. Germline-derived CDR1 and CDR2 are MNHEY and SVGAGI. V shed 5 bases, J shed 4 bases, and the junction held 4 bases outside the gene matches. The CDR3 has 14 residues. The DNA of the CDR3 is TGTGCCAGCAGTGGGGCGGGGGGATACAATGAGCAGTTCTTC. Amino acids: CASSGAGGYNEQFF.

V usage is TRBV11-2 and J usage is TRBJ2-7, with no clear D. The CDR3 runs to 11 residues. Germline CDR1 is SGHAT and CDR2 is FQNNGV. V lost 5 bases to trimming and J lost 9 bases, with 11 bases between them. CDR3 region: CASSHTIGQYF. DNA of the CDR3: TGTGCCAGCAGCCACACGATTGGGCAGTACTTC.

A single count supports this clone. V usage is TRBV9 and J usage is TRBJ2-2; no clear D gene. This CDR3 has 13 residues. Looked up from germline, CDR1 is SGDLS and CDR2 is YYNGEE. The ends were cut back, 3 bases at V and 6 bases at J, with 9 bases in the middle. The CDR3 protein is CASSADLAGELFF. CDR3 DNA: TGTGCCAGCAGCGCAGACCTAGCCGGGGAGCTGTTTTTT.